This is a list of T cell receptor beta chains from one sample in a study of cytomegalovirus exposure and HLA in healthy donors. The assay was immunoSEQ multiplex PCR, and TCRdb's table has in-frame clones only and misses some. The sample lists 95,000 to 110,000 clones; roughly 79% were seen once. The sequenced material came from PBMCs. The receptors stem from a man between 60 and 70 years old in good health and CMV-seropositive. The CDR3 runs from the conserved cysteine through the conserved F or W. A D gene is named only where the DNA matches it firmly. Only part of the rows carry a size: once, few, many, or a class if the clone is expanded.

d_gene: TRBD2
j_gene: TRBJ2-5
len: 14
abundance: -
v_gene: TRBV7-6
CDR3nt: TGTGCCAGCAGCCTTAGCGGGGCGGGAGAGACCCAGTACTTC
CDR3aa: CASSLSGAGETQYF

d_gene: -
j_gene: TRBJ2-5
len: 13
abundance: once
v_gene: TRBV10-3
CDR3nt: TGTGCCATCAGTGAGCAGGGTTCGGAGACCCAGTACTTC
CDR3aa: CAISEQGSETQYF

d_gene: -
j_gene: TRBJ1-5
len: 12
abundance: few
v_gene: TRBV5-5
CDR3nt: TGTGCCAGCAGCGAGGGTAGTCAGCCCCAGCATTTT
CDR3aa: CASSEGSQPQHF

d_gene: TRBD2
j_gene: TRBJ2-7
len: 16
abundance: -
v_gene: TRBV11-2
CDR3nt: TGTGCCAGCAGCCCCCGACTAGCGGGGGAATCCTACGAGCAGTACTTC
CDR3aa: CASSPRLAGESYEQYF

d_gene: -
j_gene: TRBJ1-4
len: 15
abundance: once
v_gene: TRBV6-4
CDR3nt: TGTGCCAGCAGAAGAATGGGGGGGAATAATGAAAAACTGTTTTTT
CDR3aa: CASRRMGGNNEKLFF

d_gene: -
j_gene: TRBJ1-5
len: 16
abundance: -
v_gene: TRBV19
CDR3nt: TGTGCCAGTAGTATGGGAGGGGTTTGGGACAATCAGCCCCAGCATTTT
CDR3aa: CASSMGGVWDNQPQHF

d_gene: -
j_gene: TRBJ2-7
len: 13
abundance: -
v_gene: TRBV10-2
CDR3nt: TGCGCCAGCAGATTTGGGCAAACCTACGAGCAGTACTTC
CDR3aa: CASRFGQTYEQYF

d_gene: TRBD1
j_gene: TRBJ2-4
len: 15
abundance: -
v_gene: TRBV30
CDR3nt: TGTGCCTGGAGGAGGGGGCGGCTGGGCAAAAACATTCAGTACTTC
CDR3aa: CAWRRGRLGKNIQYF

d_gene: -
j_gene: TRBJ1-6
len: 14
abundance: -
v_gene: TRBV27
CDR3nt: TGTGCCAGCAGTTACAGGGTCTATAATTCACCCCTCCACTTT
CDR3aa: CASSYRVYNSPLHF

d_gene: TRBD1
j_gene: TRBJ1-5
len: 15
abundance: -
v_gene: TRBV27
CDR3nt: TGTGCCAGCAGTCCGGGACAGCCAAATAAACAGCCCCAGCATTTT
CDR3aa: CASSPGQPNKQPQHF

d_gene: TRBD1
j_gene: TRBJ1-1
len: 14
abundance: -
v_gene: TRBV30
CDR3nt: TGTGCCTGGAGTCCGGGACAGGGGGACCCTGAAGCTTTCTTT
CDR3aa: CAWSPGQGDPEAFF

d_gene: -
j_gene: TRBJ2-1
len: 13
abundance: -
v_gene: TRBV7-6
CDR3nt: TGTGCCAGCAGCCCCAGCGGGCCTATCGGGCAGTTCTTC
CDR3aa: CASSPSGPIGQFF

d_gene: -
j_gene: TRBJ1-2
len: 15
abundance: -
v_gene: TRBV6-5
CDR3nt: TGTGCCAGCAGTTACTCGAATGGCTTTAACTATGGCTACACCTTC
CDR3aa: CASSYSNGFNYGYTF

d_gene: TRBD1
j_gene: TRBJ2-7
len: 15
abundance: -
v_gene: TRBV6-5
CDR3nt: TGTGCCAGCAGTACCAGGGCAGGGGGAGCCTACGAGCAGTACTTC
CDR3aa: CASSTRAGGAYEQYF

d_gene: -
j_gene: TRBJ2-6
len: 18
abundance: -
v_gene: TRBV18
CDR3nt: TGTGCCAGCTCACGCCCCCGGGGAGGCCTCTCTGGGGCCAACGTCCTGACTTTC
CDR3aa: CASSRPRGGLSGANVLTF

d_gene: TRBD1
j_gene: TRBJ1-2
len: 14
abundance: -
v_gene: TRBV4-3
CDR3nt: TGCGCCAGCAGCCAAGATGGGACAGGCTATGGCTACACCTTC
CDR3aa: CASSQDGTGYGYTF

d_gene: -
j_gene: TRBJ1-1
len: 11
abundance: few
v_gene: TRBV19
CDR3nt: TGTGCCAGTAGTTCGGGGACTGAAGCTTTCTTT
CDR3aa: CASSSGTEAFF

d_gene: -
j_gene: TRBJ1-1
len: 14
abundance: -
v_gene: TRBV12-5
CDR3nt: TGTGCTAGTGGTTTGGTTCCAGGTCTTGCTGAAGCTTTCTTT
CDR3aa: CASGLVPGLAEAFF

d_gene: -
j_gene: TRBJ1-5
len: 15
abundance: -
v_gene: TRBV19
CDR3nt: TGTGCCAGTAGAAATCCTTACTCAGGGGAGCAGCCCCAGCATTTT
CDR3aa: CASRNPYSGEQPQHF

d_gene: TRBD1
j_gene: TRBJ1-1
len: 14
abundance: -
v_gene: TRBV6-4
CDR3nt: TGTGCCAGCAGAGATTGGGACAGGGGGACTGAAGCTTTCTTT
CDR3aa: CASRDWDRGTEAFF

d_gene: TRBD1
j_gene: TRBJ2-5
len: 11
abundance: -
v_gene: TRBV19
CDR3nt: TGTGCCAGTACAGGGGGAGAGACCCAGTACTTC
CDR3aa: CASTGGETQYF

d_gene: -
j_gene: TRBJ1-1
len: 11
abundance: -
v_gene: TRBV6-6
CDR3nt: TGTGCCAGCAGTTACGACAGAGAAGCTTTCTTT
CDR3aa: CASSYDREAFF

d_gene: TRBD1
j_gene: TRBJ1-1
len: 12
abundance: once
v_gene: TRBV6-5
CDR3nt: TGTGCCAGCAGTTTCGGGACAGGAGAAGCTTTCTTT
CDR3aa: CASSFGTGEAFF

d_gene: -
j_gene: TRBJ2-7
len: 15
abundance: -
v_gene: TRBV9
CDR3nt: TGTGCCAGCAGCGTAGAGCCAGCGGAAGGCTACGAGCAGTACTTC
CDR3aa: CASSVEPAEGYEQYF

d_gene: -
j_gene: TRBJ2-4
len: 15
abundance: -
v_gene: TRBV7-2
CDR3nt: TGTGCCAGCAGCCAAGGACACTTAGGGAAAAACATTCAGTACTTC
CDR3aa: CASSQGHLGKNIQYF

d_gene: -
j_gene: TRBJ2-3
len: 16
abundance: -
v_gene: TRBV6-1
CDR3nt: TGTGCCAGCAGTGATAGTCGAGGAGCGGAAATGGATACGCAGTATTTT
CDR3aa: CASSDSRGAEMDTQYF

d_gene: TRBD1
j_gene: TRBJ2-7
len: 15
abundance: -
v_gene: TRBV13
CDR3nt: TGTGCCAGCAGCCCGGGGACAGGAGTCTCCTACGAGCAGTACTTC
CDR3aa: CASSPGTGVSYEQYF

d_gene: -
j_gene: TRBJ1-3
len: 12
abundance: -
v_gene: TRBV23-1
CDR3nt: TGCGCCAGCAGTCAACGTGGAAACACCATATATTTT
CDR3aa: CASSQRGNTIYF

d_gene: -
j_gene: TRBJ1-4
len: 15
abundance: -
v_gene: TRBV6-1
CDR3nt: TGTGCCAGCAGTGAAGCAAACCGTCAGGATGAAAAACTGTTTTTT
CDR3aa: CASSEANRQDEKLFF

d_gene: TRBD1
j_gene: TRBJ2-1
len: 15
abundance: -
v_gene: TRBV28
CDR3nt: TGTGCCAGCAATGGCGACGGGACAGGGGGCAATGAGCAGTTCTTC
CDR3aa: CASNGDGTGGNEQFF

d_gene: -
j_gene: TRBJ2-5
len: 14
abundance: few
v_gene: TRBV4-2
CDR3nt: TGTGCCAGCAGCCAAAGGCAGGCCGAAGAGACCCAGTACTTC
CDR3aa: CASSQRQAEETQYF

d_gene: -
j_gene: TRBJ1-5
len: 13
abundance: -
v_gene: TRBV23-1
CDR3nt: TGCGCCAGCAGTAGGGCAGGGAATCAGCCCCAGCATTTT
CDR3aa: CASSRAGNQPQHF

d_gene: TRBD1
j_gene: TRBJ1-5
len: 15
abundance: -
v_gene: TRBV6-6
CDR3nt: TGTGCCAGCAGTTCCACAGGGGGGCGGTATCAGCCCCAGCATTTT
CDR3aa: CASSSTGGRYQPQHF

d_gene: -
j_gene: TRBJ2-3
len: 16
abundance: -
v_gene: TRBV2
CDR3nt: TGTGCCAGCAGTGAATTTGCAGGGGCGAGCACAGATACGCAGTATTTT
CDR3aa: CASSEFAGASTDTQYF

d_gene: -
j_gene: TRBJ2-7
len: 16
abundance: -
v_gene: TRBV6-4
CDR3nt: TGTGCCAGCAGTTACCGGACTTTCTCACCCGGGCGGGAGCAGTACTTC
CDR3aa: CASSYRTFSPGREQYF

d_gene: -
j_gene: TRBJ1-5
len: 13
abundance: -
v_gene: TRBV2
CDR3nt: TGTGCCAGCAGTGAAAGAGGAAATCAGCCCCAGCATTTT
CDR3aa: CASSERGNQPQHF

d_gene: -
j_gene: TRBJ1-5
len: 12
abundance: -
v_gene: TRBV6-4
CDR3nt: TGTGCCAGCCAGTATAGCAATCAGCCCCAGCATTTT
CDR3aa: CASQYSNQPQHF

d_gene: -
j_gene: TRBJ2-3
len: 18
abundance: -
v_gene: TRBV18
CDR3nt: TGTGCCAGCTCACCAAGACCCCCTAGCGCAGTGAGCACAGATACGCAGTATTTT
CDR3aa: CASSPRPPSAVSTDTQYF

d_gene: TRBD1
j_gene: TRBJ2-4
len: 16
abundance: -
v_gene: TRBV7-2
CDR3nt: TGTGCCAGCAGCCGTGGGGGACAGGGAGCCAAAAACATTCAGTACTTC
CDR3aa: CASSRGGQGAKNIQYF

d_gene: TRBD1
j_gene: TRBJ2-1
len: 15
abundance: -
v_gene: TRBV5-5
CDR3nt: TGTGCCAGCAGCTGGACAGGGATTACCTACAATGAGCAGTTCTTC
CDR3aa: CASSWTGITYNEQFF

d_gene: -
j_gene: TRBJ1-6
len: 15
abundance: -
v_gene: TRBV6-7
CDR3nt: TGTGCCAGGGTGCGGGGGAGCTCCTATAATTCACCCCTCCACTTT
CDR3aa: CARVRGSSYNSPLHF

d_gene: -
j_gene: TRBJ1-1
len: 14
abundance: few
v_gene: TRBV7-9
CDR3nt: TGTGCCAGCAGATTCCAACAGGGAGAAACTGAAGCTTTCTTT
CDR3aa: CASRFQQGETEAFF

d_gene: TRBD2
j_gene: TRBJ2-1
len: 14
abundance: -
v_gene: TRBV9
CDR3nt: TGTGCCAGCAGCGTTTGGGCGGGGGAAGATGAGCAGTTCTTC
CDR3aa: CASSVWAGEDEQFF